Following are 32 T cell receptor beta chains from one sample sequenced in a study of cytomegalovirus exposure and HLA in healthy donors. PCR amplification relied on 60 Vbeta primers (plus 13 Jbeta primers). Profiled with immunoSEQ multiplex PCR; TCRdb holds only in-frame clones, not every one. The repertoire has about 120,000 clones, about four fifths of them found once; the top ten carry approximately 8.8%. Source material: PBMCs. Receptor source: a female donor in good health and CMV-seropositive.

This clone appeared a few times. The CDR3 nucleotides read TGTGCCAGCAGTGAAGCTGACAGGGGGGGAGCCAAAAACATTCAGTACTTC. This encodes CASSEADRGGAKNIQYF. The chain links TRBV6-1 to TRBJ2-4; 9 positions agree with TRBD1. Looked up from germline, CDR1 is MNHNS and CDR2 is SASEGT. Trimming at V came to 0 bases and at J to 0 bases, leaving 3 bases not matched to a gene. The CDR3 length is 17 residues.

Details on this clone: One end of the junction is discordant with germline, which a read error may explain. This chain connects TRBV4-3 to TRBJ1-2; TRBD1 is a possible D gene (5 bases). CDR3 size: 13 residues. Germline assignment: CDR1 LGHNA and CDR2 YSLEER. In DNA form, the CDR3 reads TGCACCAGCAGCCAAGCCTTGGACACTGGCTACACCTTC. Translation: CTSSQALDTGYTF.

The chain has TRBV7-2 and TRBJ1-1; D gene uncertain. This CDR3 has 13 amino acids. With 5 bases removed from V and 0 bases from J, the gap between germline ends came to 7 bases. Germline V gives CDR1 SGHTA, CDR2 FQGNSA. The CDR3 DNA reads TGTGCCAGCAGCCAATTCATGAACACTGAAGCTTTCTTT. Translated, it gives CASSQFMNTEAFF.

The chain carries TRBV28 and TRBJ1-2; D is undetermined. The CDR3 runs 15 residues. The V and J ends lost 2 bases and 7 bases respectively, with 17 bases between them. Per the germline V gene, CDR1 is MDHEN and CDR2 is SYDVKM. Written as DNA, the CDR3 is TGTGCCAGCAGTTTACGGGGAGGGTCCGGTGCTGGCTACACCTTC. Translating it yields CASSLRGGSGAGYTF.

This clone came up a few times. The chain recombines TRBV7-9 with TRBJ2-1, with 13 nucleotides matching TRBD2. Germline V CDR1 and CDR2: SEHNR, FQNEAQ (reference sequence). CDR3 length: 15 residues. The V gene end was trimmed by 3 bases and the J gene end by 7 bases; junction bases not matched to a gene: 3. The CDR3 region has the DNA TGTGCCAGCAGCTTCACTAGCGGGGGGGGAAATGAGCAGTTCTTC. Translating it yields CASSFTSGGGNEQFF.

The gene calls are TRBV5-1 and TRBJ1-3, with D tentatively TRBD1 (6 bases). Trimming cost V 4 bases and J 0 bases, with 14 bases left between them. Germline CDR1 reads SGHRS; CDR2 reads YFSETQ. The CDR3 contains 16 residues. CDR3 sequence reads: CASSTAGQPSGNTIYF. The CDR3 nucleotides read TGCGCCAGCAGCACGGCCGGACAGCCCTCTGGAAACACCATATATTTT. The full variable domain, in which reference TRBV5-1 and TRBJ1-3 provide the parts outside the CDR3, is KAGVTQTPRYLIKTRGQQVTLSCSPISGHRSVSWYQQTPGQGLQFLFEYFSETQRNKGNFPGRFSGRQFSNSRSEMNVSTLELGDSALYLCASSTAGQPSGNTIYFGEGSWLTVV.

This clone was seen once. CDR3 DNA sequence: TGTGCCAGCAGTTTGAGGGCCGGGGGTGAGACCCAGTACTTC. Amino acids: CASSLRAGGETQYF. The chain employs TRBV27 and TRBJ2-5; TRBD2 is a possible D gene (6 bases). Germline V gene lookup returns CDR1 MNHEY and CDR2 SMNVEV (reference sequence). CDR3 length: 14 amino acids. Between the trimmed V and J ends, which lost 3 bases and 5 bases, there was a span of 13 bases.

V is TRBV18 and J is TRBJ2-1; 9 bases are a match to TRBD2. The V segment lost 3 bases and the J segment 5 bases; nucleotides outside the gene matches: 5. Germline CDR1 reads KGHSH; CDR2 reads LQKENI. The CDR3 sequence is 15 residues long. The CDR3 DNA is TGTGCCAGCTCACCGCGGCTAGCGGGGAACAATGAGCAGTTCTTC. Amino acids: CASSPRLAGNNEQFF.

The rearrangement links TRBV6-1 to TRBJ1-2, with D perhaps matching TRBD1 (5 bases). CDR1 is MNHNS and CDR2 is SASEGT in the germline V gene. With 1 base removed from V and 7 bases from J, the gap between germline ends came to 10 bases. The CDR3 spans 13 residues. Here the CDR3 reads CASSEGTISGYTF. The CDR3 coding sequence is TGTGCCAGCAGTGAAGGGACAATCAGTGGCTACACCTTC.

The chain carries TRBV6-5 and TRBJ2-3; TRBD2 aligns across 8 bases. CDR3 length equals 15 residues. Trimming cost V 4 bases and J 1 base; bases outside gene matches: 4. Per germline, CDR1 MNHEY and CDR2 SVGAGI. For the CDR3, the DNA is TGTGCCAGCAGTTCCGCGGGACTAGGCACAGATACGCAGTATTTT. Translated, it gives CASSSAGLGTDTQYF.

The chain employs TRBV28 and TRBJ1-5; D is perhaps TRBD1 (5 bases). The ends were cut back, 8 bases at V and 5 bases at J, with 10 bases in the middle. The CDR3 loop spans 12 amino acids. Germline V CDR1 and CDR2: MDHEN, SYDVKM. The CDR3 nucleotides read TGTGCCAGCTACCAACAGGATCAGCCCCAGCATTTT. Its translation: CASYQQDQPQHF.

This clone has more than one count but fewer than ten. In DNA form, the CDR3 reads TGTGCCAGCAGTTTTGCCGGGAATAGCAATCAGCCCCAGCATTTT. Amino acids: CASSFAGNSNQPQHF. The chain employs TRBV28 and TRBJ1-5; unclear D gene. Germline V lookup: CDR1 MDHEN, CDR2 SYDVKM. Trimming took off 3 bases at V and 0 bases at J, with 9 bases between the two ends. The CDR3 has 15 amino acids.

This chain joins TRBV5-4 and TRBJ1-4; 8 positions agree with TRBD1. Trimming took 0 bases from V and 10 from J; bases not matched to a gene: 8. Germline V gene sequence: CDR1 SGHNT, CDR2 YYREEE (reference sequence). This CDR3 spans 15 amino acids. CDR3 amino acids: CASSLGTGTVGKLFF. For the CDR3, the DNA is TGTGCCAGCAGCTTGGGGACAGGGACGGTCGGAAAACTGTTTTTT.

This clone was counted once. The junction and the germline gene differ at one end; a read error may be behind it. This rearrangement joins TRBV2 to TRBJ1-3, with no clear D. Germline assignment: CDR1 SNHLY and CDR2 FYNNEI. The CDR3 covers 14 residues. The CDR3 bases are TGTGCCAGCACTCGGGAGCCTTCTGCAAACACCATATATTTT. Its protein is CASTREPSANTIYF. Full variable domain (missing parts from reference TRBV2 and TRBJ1-3): EPEVTQTPSHQVTQMGQEVILRCVPISNHLYFYWYRQILGQKVEFLVSFYNNEISEKSEIFDDQFSVERPDGSNFTLKIRSTKLEDSAMYFCASTREPSANTIYFGEGSWLTVV.

The genes are TRBV5-1 and TRBJ2-3; 9 bases are a match to TRBD2. V lost 1 base and J lost 6; bases outside the gene matches: 9. Germline CDR1 reads SGHRS; CDR2 reads YFSETQ. This CDR3 contains 16 residues. CDR3 in amino acids: CASSLNWAGGVDTQYF. In DNA, the CDR3 is TGCGCCAGCAGCTTGAATTGGGCGGGGGGGGTGGATACGCAGTATTTT.

This sequence joins TRBV11-3 and TRBJ2-2; tentative D call: TRBD1 (6 bases). Germline V gene sequence: CDR1 SGHNT, CDR2 YENEEA. The CDR3 extends over 18 amino acids. V was trimmed by 2 bases and J by 7 bases, leaving 23 bases between them. The CDR3 reads CASSLSKDSMDRDGELFF. Written as DNA, the CDR3 is TGTGCCAGCAGCTTATCAAAAGATAGCATGGACAGAGACGGGGAGCTGTTTTTT.

For this clone: Germline is not matched at one junction end, which may reflect a read error. The J gene is TRBJ2-3, the V gene TRBV29-1, with D hard to call. CDR3 length: 8 residues. From germline, CDR1 is SQVTM and CDR2 ANQGSEA. CDR3 in amino acids: CSVEGRNF. CDR3 nucleotides: TGCAGCGTTGAGGGCAGGAATTTT.

This chain uses TRBV29-1 with TRBJ1-1; tentative D call: TRBD1 (6 bases). Trimming stripped 2 bases from V and 6 bases from J, with 13 bases between. Germline CDR1 SQVTM, CDR2 ANQGSEA. The CDR3 covers 13 residues. The CDR3 sequence: CSVERTVVPEAFF. In DNA form, the CDR3 reads TGCAGCGTTGAAAGGACAGTAGTCCCTGAAGCTTTCTTT.

The chain has TRBV9 and TRBJ2-7; weak D call: TRBD2 (6 bases). V dropped 0 bases and J dropped 2 bases, with 15 bases sitting between them. The CDR3 has 16 residues. Germline CDR1 and CDR2: SGDLS and YYNGEE. CDR3 sequence reads: CASSVEGIGGAYEQYF. The CDR3 DNA reads as TGTGCCAGCAGCGTAGAGGGGATCGGGGGAGCCTACGAGCAGTACTTC.

This clone occurred once. V and J are TRBV2 and TRBJ1-1; 10 bases agree with TRBD1. The germline gives CDR1 SNHLY, CDR2 FYNNEI. Trimming removed 8 bases from V and 6 bases from J; junction bases left unmatched: 6. The CDR3 loop spans 13 amino acids. The CDR3 DNA is TGTGCCAGCGGAGACAGGGGGCAAGCTGAAGCTTTCTTT. Amino acids: CASGDRGQAEAFF.

This clone has just one count. V usage is TRBV15 and J usage is TRBJ2-5, with D tentatively TRBD1 (6 bases). V was pared by 10 bases and J by 2 bases, with 14 bases between. The CDR3 loop spans 13 amino acids. CDR1 LNHNV and CDR2 YYDKDF come from the germline V gene (reference sequence). The CDR3 DNA reads TGTGCCAGTTCACAGGGTGGACAAGAGACCCAGTACTTC. Amino acid sequence: CASSQGGQETQYF.

The chain is built from TRBV4-1 and TRBJ2-3; TRBD1 matches at 7 bases. The V gene end was trimmed by 0 bases and the J gene end by 4 bases; junction bases not matched to a gene: 13. This CDR3 is 18 amino acids long. The germline V gene has CDR1 MGHRA and CDR2 YSYEKL. The CDR3 protein is CASSQEGFEGARSDTQYF. In DNA form, the CDR3 reads TGCGCCAGCAGCCAAGAGGGGTTCGAGGGGGCCCGATCAGATACGCAGTATTTT.

Details on this clone: At one of its ends the junction is not consistent with the germline gene, which may arise from a read error. This chain links TRBV7-9 with TRBJ1-5, with D possibly TRBD1 on 5 matching bases. Germline loops: CDR1 SEHNR, CDR2 FQNEAQ (reference sequence). The CDR3 extends over 12 amino acids. In DNA form, the CDR3 reads TGTTCCAGCAGCCGGGACTTTCAGCCCCAGCATTTT. It yields the protein CSSSRDFQPQHF. The full variable domain, completed using reference TRBV7-9 and TRBJ1-5, is DTGVSQNPRHKITKRGQNVTFRCDPISEHNRLYWYRQTLGQGPEFLTYFQNEAQLEKSRLLSDRFSAERPKGSFSTLEIQRTEQGDSAMYLCSSSRDFQPQHFGDGTRLSIL.

J is TRBJ2-3 and V is TRBV15; tentatively, D is TRBD1 (7 bases). The V end lost 0 bases, the J end lost 5 bases, and 15 bases lay between the germline ends. This CDR3 has 16 residues. Germline V CDR1 and CDR2: LNHNV, YYDKDF (reference sequence). The CDR3 DNA reads TGTGCCACCAGCAGAGATTACCAGGGGGGCATAGATACGCAGTATTTT. It codes for CATSRDYQGGIDTQYF.

The chain couples TRBV30 to TRBJ1-5, with D possibly TRBD1 on 5 matching bases. Germline V gene lookup returns CDR1 GTSNPN and CDR2 SVGIG (reference sequence). With 5 bases removed from V and 9 bases from J, the gap between germline ends came to 14 bases. This CDR3 has 12 residues. Here the CDR3 DNA reads TGTGCCTGGGATACAGGTCTCGGGCCCCAGCATTTT. Its translation: CAWDTGLGPQHF.

The V gene is TRBV6-1, the J gene TRBJ1-2; D gene uncertain. Trimming removed 8 bases from V and 0 bases from J, with 13 bases in between. The germline V gene encodes CDR1 MNHNS and CDR2 SASEGT. This CDR3 is built from 14 residues. CDR3 in amino acids: CASQVPGSNYGYTF. The CDR3 DNA reads TGTGCCAGCCAGGTTCCGGGGTCTAACTATGGCTACACCTTC.

The rearrangement links TRBV7-2 to TRBJ2-7; D might be TRBD1 (6 bases). Germline V CDR1 and CDR2: SGHTA, FQGNSA. The CDR3 loop spans 12 amino acids. With 2 bases removed from V and 7 bases from J, the gap between germline ends came to 9 bases. CDR3 in amino acids: CASSLQGIEQYF. For the CDR3, the DNA is TGTGCCAGCAGCTTACAGGGGATTGAGCAGTACTTC. The variable domain in full, with the rest retrieved from reference TRBV7-2 and TRBJ2-7, is GAGVSQSPSNKVTEKGKDVELRCDPISGHTALYWYRQSLGQGLEFLIYFQGNSAPDKSGLPSDRFSAERTGGSVSTLTIQRTQQEDSAVYLCASSLQGIEQYFGPGTRLTVT.

The V gene is TRBV5-1, the J gene TRBJ1-1, with D possibly TRBD1 on 6 matching bases. The germline gives CDR1 SGHRS, CDR2 YFSETQ. Trimming left V 1 base short and J 6 bases short, with 13 bases between. CDR3 length: 14 residues. The CDR3 loop reads CASSLYRADAEAFF. The CDR3 bases are TGCGCCAGCAGCTTGTACAGGGCAGACGCTGAAGCTTTCTTT.

The rearrangement uses TRBV10-3 and TRBJ2-5, with 10 bases aligning to TRBD1. The CDR3 is 14 amino acids. Trimming removed 6 bases from V and 4 bases from J; junction bases left unmatched: 5. The germline V gene has CDR1 ENHRY and CDR2 SYGVKD. Here the CDR3 DNA reads TGTGCCATCAGGGGACAGGGGAACGGAGAGACCCAGTACTTC. This sequence encodes CAIRGQGNGETQYF.

This chain uses TRBV18 with TRBJ2-2, with no clear D. Trimming removed 8 bases from V and 3 bases from J, with 16 bases in between. This CDR3 region has 15 residues. The germline V gene has CDR1 KGHSH and CDR2 LQKENI. CDR3 sequence reads: CASPNPGLDTGELFF. For the CDR3, the DNA is TGTGCCAGCCCCAACCCGGGTTTGGACACCGGGGAGCTGTTTTTT.

The chain has TRBV19 and TRBJ1-5; TRBD1 is a possible D gene (5 bases). V was clipped by 4 bases and J by 0 bases, with 7 bases between them. The CDR3 covers 14 residues. CDR1 is LNHDA, CDR2 SQIVND, per germline (reference sequence). The CDR3 loop reads CASSTDSSNQPQHF. The CDR3, as DNA: TGTGCCAGTAGTACCGACAGTAGCAATCAGCCCCAGCATTTT.

The count of this clone is one. The CDR3 DNA reads as TGTGCCAGCTCACCACAGGAGGGCAGGGTGGACACTGAAGCTTTCTTT. Translation gives CASSPQEGRVDTEAFF. The genes are TRBV18 and TRBJ1-1; possibly TRBD1 for D (5 bases). The CDR3 runs to 16 residues. Trimming cost V 1 base and J 3 bases, with 15 bases left between them. Germline CDR1 and CDR2: KGHSH and LQKENI.